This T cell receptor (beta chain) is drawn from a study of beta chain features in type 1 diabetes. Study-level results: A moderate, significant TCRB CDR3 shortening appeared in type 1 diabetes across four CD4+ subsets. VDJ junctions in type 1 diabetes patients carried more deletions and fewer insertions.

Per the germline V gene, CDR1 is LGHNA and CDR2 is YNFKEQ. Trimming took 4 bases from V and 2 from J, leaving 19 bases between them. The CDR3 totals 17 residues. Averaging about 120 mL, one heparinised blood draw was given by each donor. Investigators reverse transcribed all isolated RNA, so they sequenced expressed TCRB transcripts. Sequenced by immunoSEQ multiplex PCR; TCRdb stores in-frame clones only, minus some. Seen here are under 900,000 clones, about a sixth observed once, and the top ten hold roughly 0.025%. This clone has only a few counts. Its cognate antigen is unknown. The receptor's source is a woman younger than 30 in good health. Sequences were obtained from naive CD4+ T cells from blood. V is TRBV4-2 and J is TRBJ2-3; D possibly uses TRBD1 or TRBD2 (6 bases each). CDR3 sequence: CASSPHYGGPPTDTQYF. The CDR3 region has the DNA TGTGCCAGCAGCCCCCACTACGGGGGCCCACCCACAGATACGCAGTATTTT.